A selection of T cell receptor beta chains follows, all from one sample in a study of cytomegalovirus exposure and HLA in healthy donors. Using immunoSEQ multiplex PCR, the repertoire was profiled, and TCRdb retains in-frame clones only, with some absent. The sample records 85,000 to 90,000 clones, approximately 90% being singletons. Material: PBMCs. These receptors were obtained from a man aged 18 to 30 in good health and CMV-seronegative. Each CDR3 is given with its conserved first and last residue. D genes are given only for firm matches. The size field is filled for only some rows; it gives once, few, many or a size class.

V	J	D	size	CDR3	DNA
TRBV9	TRBJ2-7	TRBD2	NA	CASSVVASGSSEQYF	TGTGCCAGCAGCGTAGTGGCTAGCGGGAGTTCCGAGCAGTACTTC
TRBV2	TRBJ2-5	NA	NA	CASSLVRQETQYF	TGTGCCAGCAGTCTAGTCCGACAAGAGACCCAGTACTTC
TRBV18	TRBJ1-1	TRBD1	NA	CASSPGTGREAFF	TGTGCCAGCTCACCGGGGACAGGGCGTGAAGCTTTCTTT
TRBV4-3	TRBJ2-5	TRBD2	NA	CASSQGAGDQETQYF	TGCGCCAGCAGCCAAGGGGCGGGAGACCAAGAGACCCAGTACTTC
TRBV5-1	TRBJ2-7	NA	NA	CASSLGAVSYEQYF	TGCGCCAGCAGCTTGGGGGCAGTGTCCTACGAGCAGTACTTC
TRBV5-6	TRBJ1-1	NA	NA	CASSSTPGSQREAFF	TGTGCCAGCAGCTCCACCCCCGGGAGCCAACGTGAAGCTTTCTTT
TRBV6-7	TRBJ2-7	TRBD1	NA	CASRLFTGGYEQYF	TGTGCCAGCCGCCTGTTTACAGGGGGCTACGAGCAGTACTTC
TRBV2	TRBJ1-2	NA	NA	CASSEQGYGYTF	TGTGCCAGCAGTGAACAGGGTTATGGCTACACCTTC
TRBV28	TRBJ1-1	TRBD1	NA	CASSPIGTGVITEAFF	TGTGCCAGCAGTCCTATCGGGACAGGGGTGATTACTGAAGCTTTCTTT
TRBV4-1	TRBJ2-1	NA	few	CASSQDLRTTYNEQFF	TGCGCCAGCAGCCAAGATCTAAGAACCACCTACAATGAGCAGTTCTTC
TRBV5-1	TRBJ1-1	NA	NA	CASSQNRAMNTEAFF	TGCGCCAGCAGCCAAAACAGGGCGATGAACACTGAAGCTTTCTTT
TRBV7-6	TRBJ2-1	TRBD1	NA	CASSLMPGPGGYEQFF	TGTGCCAGCAGCCTGATGCCGGGACCAGGGGGCTATGAGCAGTTCTTC
TRBV5-1	TRBJ1-1	NA	NA	CASSRSGLSTEAFF	TGCGCCAGCAGCCGGAGCGGGTTGAGTACTGAAGCTTTCTTT
TRBV5-1	TRBJ2-5	NA	NA	CASSLAGHPTEAQYF	TGCGCCAGCAGCTTGGCTGGACATCCGACAGAGGCCCAGTACTTC
TRBV7-2	TRBJ2-5	NA	NA	CASSARTGNKETQYF	TGTGCCAGCAGCGCCCGAACAGGGAATAAAGAGACCCAGTACTTC
TRBV28	TRBJ2-2	NA	NA	CASSLYGFSGNTGELFF	TGTGCCAGCAGTTTATATGGTTTTTCGGGGAACACCGGGGAGCTGTTTTTT
TRBV6-5	TRBJ2-7	TRBD2	NA	CASSYRTSGRVYEQYF	TGTGCCAGCAGTTACAGGACTAGCGGGAGGGTCTACGAGCAGTACTTC
TRBV11-2	TRBJ1-5	TRBD1	NA	CASSSQQGPGQPQHF	TGTGCCAGCAGCTCACAACAGGGGCCAGGGCAGCCCCAGCATTTT
TRBV28	TRBJ1-4	TRBD1	NA	CASSYTGTGTEKLFF	TGTGCCAGCAGTTATACCGGGACAGGGACTGAAAAACTGTTTTTT
TRBV4-2	TRBJ2-3	NA	NA	CASSFRGREPGTDTQYF	TGTGCCAGCAGCTTCCGGGGGCGGGAGCCCGGCACAGATACGCAGTATTTT
TRBV4-3	TRBJ1-5	NA	few	CASSQDGGGDQPQHF	TGCGCCAGCAGCCAAGATGGAGGGGGGGATCAGCCCCAGCATTTT
TRBV5-6	TRBJ2-3	NA	NA	CASSLSRGLREDTQYF	TGTGCCAGCAGCCTCTCGAGAGGGCTGAGAGAGGATACGCAGTATTTT
TRBV19	TRBJ2-1	TRBD2	NA	CASTPPWRENEQFF	TGTGCCAGTACCCCCCCATGGCGGGAGAATGAGCAGTTCTTC
TRBV7-2	TRBJ2-1	TRBD1	NA	CASSLVALQGSGNEQFF	TGTGCCAGCAGCTTAGTTGCGTTACAGGGGAGCGGCAATGAGCAGTTCTTC
TRBV18	TRBJ2-7	NA	NA	CASSPPQGKYEQYF	TGTGCCAGCTCACCACCGCAGGGGAAGTACGAGCAGTACTTC
TRBV29-1	TRBJ2-7	TRBD2	NA	CSVGLAAPALSYEQYF	TGCAGCGTTGGTCTAGCGGCTCCGGCCCTCTCCTACGAGCAGTACTTC
TRBV4-2	TRBJ1-6	TRBD1	once	CASSQAGQGGPLGSPLHF	TGTGCCAGCAGCCAGGCAGGACAGGGTGGGCCCTTGGGTTCACCCCTCCACTTT
TRBV6-6	TRBJ1-3	NA	NA	CASILGGSSGNTIYF	TGTGCCAGCATTCTGGGGGGGAGCTCTGGAAACACCATATATTTT
TRBV21-1	TRBJ2-7	NA	NA	CASRPTNRGSSYKQYF	TGTGCCAGCAGGCCCACGAATCGGGGGAGCTCCTACAAGCAGTACTTC
TRBV7-6	TRBJ2-1	TRBD2	NA	CASSPKLAGAGGTNEQFF	TGTGCCAGCAGCCCAAAACTAGCGGGAGCGGGGGGGACGAATGAGCAGTTCTTC
TRBV6-6	TRBJ2-7	NA	NA	CASSQRQPYEQYF	TGTGCCAGCAGTCAAAGACAGCCCTACGAGCAGTACTTC
TRBV28	TRBJ2-1	TRBD1	NA	CASSLGQGPSYNEQFF	TGTGCCAGCAGTTTAGGACAGGGACCCTCCTACAATGAGCAGTTCTTC
TRBV7-9	TRBJ2-2	NA	few	CASIVPPSAGTGELFF	TGTGCCAGCATCGTGCCCCCTAGCGCCGGCACCGGGGAGCTGTTTTTT
TRBV7-6	TRBJ2-3	TRBD2	once	CASSLGTSGSDTQYF	TGTGCCAGCAGCTTAGGGACTAGCGGCTCAGATACGCAGTATTTT
TRBV28	TRBJ1-2	TRBD1	few	CASSSTRDRGYGYTF	TGTGCCAGCAGTTCGACCCGGGACAGGGGCTATGGCTACACCTTC
TRBV18	TRBJ1-1	NA	NA	CASSPPGNTEAFF	TGTGCCAGCTCACCGCCCGGGAACACTGAAGCTTTCTTT
TRBV7-9	TRBJ2-1	NA	NA	CASSLVSWGETTYNEQFF	TGTGCCAGCAGCTTAGTCTCCTGGGGGGAGACCACCTACAATGAGCAGTTCTTC
TRBV19	TRBJ2-7	TRBD1	NA	CASSLPGQGIYEQYF	TGTGCCAGTAGTTTACCGGGACAGGGAATCTACGAGCAGTACTTC
TRBV27	TRBJ1-5	NA	NA	CASPTDNSNQPQHF	TGTGCCAGCCCCACCGACAATAGCAATCAGCCCCAGCATTTT
TRBV25-1	TRBJ2-1	NA	NA	CASSEYGSSYNEQFF	TGTGCCAGCAGTGAATACGGTAGCTCCTACAATGAGCAGTTCTTC
TRBV27	TRBJ1-4	NA	NA	CASSPLGQYNEKLFF	TGTGCCAGCAGTCCCCTAGGACAGTATAATGAAAAACTGTTTTTT
TRBV2	TRBJ2-7	NA	once	CASRSQVSEQYF	TGTGCCAGCAGGTCGCAGGTCAGCGAGCAGTACTTC
TRBV6-1	TRBJ2-3	TRBD2	NA	CASTASGVSTDTQYF	TGTGCCAGCACGGCTAGCGGGGTTAGCACAGATACGCAGTATTTT
TRBV29-1	TRBJ2-1	NA	NA	CSVLLGGSYNEQFF	TGCAGCGTTTTGCTAGGGGGTTCCTACAATGAGCAGTTCTTC
TRBV28	TRBJ1-3	NA	NA	CASRSAGLGNTIYF	TGCGCCAGCAGATCCGCAGGGCTTGGAAACACCATATATTTT